A single sample is the source of the 25 T cell receptor beta chains below, sequenced in a study of sequential checkpoint blockade in melanoma. Treatment denoted: randomized to nivolumab then ipilimumab (arm A) or the reverse (arm B). Assay: immunoSEQ multiplex PCR; the TCRdb copy retains only in-frame clones and omits some. The table includes around 2,000 clones, roughly 19% detected once. The specimen comprised tumor tissue (inferred from file names), sampled from a patient given nivolumab and ipilimumab in sequence. All receptors derive from a human donor with melanoma.

V and J are TRBV14 and TRBJ2-1; the match to TRBD1 covers 7 bases. CDR3 length: 17 residues. J lost 3 bases, V lost 2 bases, and 10 bases had no gene match. CDR1 is SGHDN and CDR2 is FVKESK in the germline V gene. CDR3 nucleotides: TGTGCCAGCAGCCAAAGACAGGGACACCGATTCTACAATGAGCAGTTCTTC. Translation: CASSQRQGHRFYNEQFF.

This clone was picked up many times. The rearrangement uses TRBV7-2 and TRBJ1-1; D is undetermined. With 3 bases removed from V and 0 bases from J, the gap between germline ends came to 5 bases. Germline V lookup: CDR1 SGHTA, CDR2 FQGNSA. The CDR3 length is 13 residues. Written as DNA, the CDR3 is TGTGCCAGCAGCTTCCGGTTGAACACTGAAGCTTTCTTT. Translated: CASSFRLNTEAFF.

V gene TRBV11-3 combines with J gene TRBJ2-3; 8 nucleotides align to TRBD1. The CDR3 spans 15 residues. V shed 5 bases and J 6 bases; nucleotides not matched to a gene: 10. CDR1 SGHNT and CDR2 YENEEA come from the germline V gene. In DNA, the CDR3 is TGTGCCAGCAGCCCTGAAACAGGGGGTTGGGATACGCAGTATTTT. Its translation is CASSPETGGWDTQYF.

The CDR3 sequence is CASSESQAGELFF. The CDR3 bases are TGCGCCAGCAGTGAGTCTCAAGCCGGGGAGCTGTTTTTT. The chain joins TRBV10-2 to TRBJ2-2; D gene ambiguous. CDR3 length: 13 amino acids. Germline CDR1 WSHSY, CDR2 SAAADI. Trimming removed 0 bases from V and 6 bases from J, with 5 bases in between.

By its share, this clone is medium-sized. The rearrangement links TRBV6-8 to TRBJ2-7; possibly TRBD1 for D (7 bases). Germline CDR1 is MNHGY and CDR2 is SAAAGT. V lost 2 bases, J lost 6 bases, and 14 bases lay in between. The CDR3 consists of 14 residues. CDR3 sequence (DNA): TGTGCCAGCAGTTACCAGGGGGGCGCGGGCGAGCAGTACTTC. This codes for CASSYQGGAGEQYF.

In its sample, this clone was seen a few times. The V and J genes are TRBV6-8 and TRBJ2-7; D may match TRBD1 or TRBD2 (5 bases each). CDR3 size: 17 residues. Trimming cost V 3 bases and J 0 bases, with 18 bases left between them. CDR1 and CDR2 from the germline V gene are MNHGY and SAAAGT. The DNA of the CDR3 is TGTGCCAGCAGTTATCCAGCAGCGGAAGGGGTCTCCTACGAGCAGTACTTC. Encoded protein: CASSYPAAEGVSYEQYF.

This clone was observed a few times. The CDR3 loop reads CASRNRDRGYSNQPQHF. The CDR3 DNA reads TGTGCCAGCCGTAATCGGGACAGGGGTTATAGCAATCAGCCCCAGCATTTT. This chain uses TRBV28 with TRBJ1-5, with TRBD1 identical over 10 bases. The CDR3 extends over 17 amino acids. V shed 8 bases and J 0 bases; nucleotides not matched to a gene: 10. Germline CDR1 is MDHEN and CDR2 is SYDVKM.

This clone came up a few times. The gene calls are TRBV6-8 and TRBJ1-4, with D possibly being TRBD1 (6 bases). CDR1 and CDR2 from the germline V gene are MNHGY and SAAAGT. Trimming cost V 10 bases and J 2 bases, with 8 bases left between them. The CDR3 has 12 residues. The CDR3 loop is CATQGTNEKLFF. In DNA form, the CDR3 reads TGTGCCACCCAGGGGACTAATGAAAAACTGTTTTTT.

The chain joins TRBV28 to TRBJ2-1; 10 positions agree with TRBD2. CDR3 length: 17 amino acids. The V gene's germline CDR1 is MDHEN and CDR2 SYDVKM. V lost 5 bases to trimming and J lost 9 bases; unmatched junction nucleotides: 16. The DNA of the CDR3 is TGTGCCAGCAGTGTCCCCCTTATAACTAGCGGGATCACTGAGCAGTTCTTC. This sequence encodes CASSVPLITSGITEQFF.

The chain carries TRBV19 and TRBJ2-5; TRBD1 matches 7 bases. In germline, CDR1 is LNHDA, CDR2 SQIVND (reference sequence). The V gene end was trimmed by 7 bases and the J gene end by 5 bases; junction bases not matched to a gene: 13. CDR3 length: 15 amino acids. CDR3 DNA sequence: TGTGCCAGTAAAGCGGAAATAGGGGGCGGGGAGACCCAGTACTTC. Translating gives CASKAEIGGGETQYF.

This clone was detected ten times or more. The chain couples TRBV11-3 to TRBJ2-3; D possibly matches TRBD1 or TRBD2 (6 bases each). The length of the CDR3 is 15 residues. Germline loops: CDR1 SGHNT, CDR2 YENEEA. Trimming cost V 1 base and J 4 bases, with 12 bases left between them. The CDR3 DNA reads as TGTGCCAGCAGCTTAGGGCTAGGGGGGTCAGATACGCAGTATTTT. This gives the protein CASSLGLGGSDTQYF.

The chain carries TRBV6-8 and TRBJ2-3; D call uncertain. The CDR3 runs 15 residues. CDR1 is MNHGY, CDR2 SAAAGT, per germline. The V and J ends lost 7 bases and 0 bases respectively, with 14 bases between them. This CDR3 reads CASTLLGSSTDTQYF. The DNA for the CDR3 is TGTGCCAGCACCCTTTTGGGGTCTAGCACAGATACGCAGTATTTT.

This clone was found many times. The chain recombines TRBV9 with TRBJ2-1, with 8 bases lining up with TRBD1. CDR3 length: 18 amino acids. V shed 1 base and J 0 bases; nucleotides not matched to a gene: 9. Per germline, CDR1 SGDLS and CDR2 YYNGEE. CDR3 sequence reads: CASSVSTGGGSSYNEQFF. The CDR3 DNA is TGTGCCAGCAGCGTATCTACAGGGGGTGGGAGCTCCTACAATGAGCAGTTCTTC.

This clone ranks as medium-sized. The chain uses TRBV11-3 and TRBJ2-2; 10 positions match TRBD2. The germline V gene has CDR1 SGHNT and CDR2 YENEEA. With 5 bases clipped from V and 4 bases from J, the junction kept 4 bases outside the gene matches. The CDR3 spans 15 residues. CDR3 amino acids: CASSQGLAATGELFF. For the CDR3, the DNA is TGTGCCAGCAGCCAAGGACTAGCGGCCACCGGGGAGCTGTTTTTT.

The gene calls are TRBV19 and TRBJ2-3, with TRBD1 matching 7 bases. CDR1 and CDR2 from the germline V gene are LNHDA and SQIVND (reference sequence). The CDR3 spans 17 residues. The V segment lost 4 bases and the J segment 1 base; nucleotides outside the gene matches: 11. The CDR3 DNA reads TGTGCCAGTAGTACCCCGCTGAGGACAGGTCGCACAGATACGCAGTATTTT. This codes for CASSTPLRTGRTDTQYF.

There are a few counts of this clone. The chain is built from TRBV28 and TRBJ2-7, with 8 bases fitting TRBD2. The J segment lost 4 bases and the V segment lost 2 bases, leaving 7 bases of the junction unmatched. Germline values: CDR1 MDHEN, CDR2 SYDVKM. The CDR3 length is 15 residues. CDR3 sequence reads: CASSLILAGSYEQYF. DNA of the CDR3: TGTGCCAGCAGTTTAATATTAGCGGGGAGTTACGAGCAGTACTTC.

This chain uses TRBV30 with TRBJ1-1; 8 bases match TRBD1. V trimming: 4 bases; J trimming: 4 bases; junction bases outside the gene matches: 11. This CDR3 spans 15 amino acids. Looked up from germline, CDR1 is GTSNPN and CDR2 is SVGIG (reference sequence). The CDR3: CAWTDDRGGGTEAFF. The CDR3 region has the DNA TGTGCCTGGACCGACGACAGGGGAGGGGGCACTGAAGCTTTCTTT.

This chain connects TRBV11-3 to TRBJ1-3; D might be TRBD1 (5 bases). The germline V gene has CDR1 SGHNT and CDR2 YENEEA. The length of the CDR3 is 15 residues. Trimming pared 5 bases from V and 7 bases from J, leaving 18 bases between. The CDR3 DNA reads TGTGCCAGCAGCCGCGCCGGGGGATACGGGAACACCATATATTTT. Translation gives CASSRAGGYGNTIYF.

This clone is termed medium-sized (0.01 to 0.1%). The rearrangement uses TRBV6-8 and TRBJ2-1; TRBD2 is a possible D gene (6 bases). Trimming took off 5 bases at V and 4 bases at J, with 15 bases between the two ends. This CDR3 comprises 15 residues. Germline V gene sequence: CDR1 MNHGY, CDR2 SAAAGT. The CDR3 reads CASSEVGGEYNEQFF. The CDR3 DNA is TGTGCCAGCAGTGAGGTTGGCGGGGAATACAATGAGCAGTTCTTC.

This clone appeared a single time. This chain uses TRBV5-1 with TRBJ1-4; possibly TRBD1 for D (5 bases). CDR3 length: 14 amino acids. Looked up from germline, CDR1 is SGHRS and CDR2 is YFSETQ. V lost 5 bases and J lost 0, with 8 bases in between. The CDR3 region is CASRTEPTNEKLFF. The CDR3 DNA reads as TGCGCCAGCAGGACAGAGCCAACTAATGAAAAACTGTTTTTT. Full variable domain (rest looked up from reference TRBV5-1 and TRBJ1-4): KAGVTQTPRYLIKTRGQQVTLSCSPISGHRSVSWYQQTPGQGLQFLFEYFSETQRNKGNFPGRFSGRQFSNSRSEMNVSTLELGDSALYLCASRTEPTNEKLFFGSGTQLSVL.

The rearrangement links TRBV10-2 to TRBJ2-7, with 8 bases that match TRBD1. Trimming took 5 bases from V and 6 from J; bases not matched to a gene: 9. Germline CDR1 reads WSHSY; CDR2 reads SAAADI. The CDR3 has 14 amino acids. The CDR3 nucleotides are TGCGCCAGCAGTACCGGGACAGGCGGGTTCGAGCAGTACTTC. Amino acid sequence: CASSTGTGGFEQYF.

By frequency in the sample, this clone is medium-sized. This rearrangement joins TRBV6-8 to TRBJ1-5, with 7 bases identical to TRBD1. The J segment lost 9 bases and the V segment lost 5 bases, leaving 10 bases of the junction unmatched. Looked up from germline, CDR1 is MNHGY and CDR2 is SAAAGT. The CDR3 contains 14 residues. This CDR3 is CASSGGTVTWPQHF. The CDR3 DNA is TGTGCCAGCAGTGGGGGGACAGTGACATGGCCCCAGCATTTT.

This chain links TRBV4-1 with TRBJ1-2; TRBD1 might be the D (5 bases). Trimming removed 5 bases at V and 2 bases at J, with 12 bases between. The germline V gene has CDR1 MGHRA and CDR2 YSYEKL. This CDR3 contains 14 residues. This CDR3 reads CASSRRDGNYGYTF. The CDR3 DNA reads as TGCGCCAGCAGCAGGCGGGACGGCAACTATGGCTACACCTTC.

The CDR3 protein is CASSLFSGNTIYF. The CDR3 DNA reads as TGTGCCAGCAGTTTGTTCTCTGGAAACACCATATATTTT. V gene TRBV28 combines with J gene TRBJ1-3; D not certain. Germline CDR1 reads MDHEN; CDR2 reads SYDVKM. V lost 3 bases to trimming and J lost 0 bases, with 3 bases between them. The length of the CDR3 is 13 residues. Together with reference TRBV28 and TRBJ1-3, the CDR3 gives the full variable domain: DVKVTQSSRYLVKRTGEKVFLECVQDMDHENMFWYRQDPGLGLRLIYFSYDVKMKEKGDIPEGYSVSREKKERFSLILESASTNQTSMYLCASSLFSGNTIYFGEGSWLTVV.

This clone has a handful of counts. V and J are TRBV28 and TRBJ2-5; D possibly corresponds to TRBD2 (7 bases). CDR1 MDHEN and CDR2 SYDVKM come from the germline V gene. V was trimmed by 6 bases and J by 2 bases, leaving 13 bases between them. The CDR3 runs 14 residues. This chain's CDR3 is CASRGGAEQETQYF. Written as DNA, the CDR3 is TGTGCCAGCAGGGGGGGGGCTGAGCAAGAGACCCAGTACTTC.